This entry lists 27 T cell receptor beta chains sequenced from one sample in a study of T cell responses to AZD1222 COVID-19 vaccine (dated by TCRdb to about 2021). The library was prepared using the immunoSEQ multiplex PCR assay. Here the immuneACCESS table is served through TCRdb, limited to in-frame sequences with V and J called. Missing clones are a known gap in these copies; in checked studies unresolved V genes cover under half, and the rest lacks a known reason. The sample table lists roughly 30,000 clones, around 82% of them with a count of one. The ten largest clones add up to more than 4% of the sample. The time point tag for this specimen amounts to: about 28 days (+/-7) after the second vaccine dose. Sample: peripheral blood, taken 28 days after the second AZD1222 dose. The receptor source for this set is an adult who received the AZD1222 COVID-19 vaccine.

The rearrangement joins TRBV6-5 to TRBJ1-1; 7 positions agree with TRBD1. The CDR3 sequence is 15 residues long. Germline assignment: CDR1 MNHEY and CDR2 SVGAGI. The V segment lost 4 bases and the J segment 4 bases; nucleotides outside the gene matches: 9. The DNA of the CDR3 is TGTGCCAGCAGTTTTGGTCAGGGGGGAGGCACTGAAGCTTTCTTT. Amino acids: CASSFGQGGGTEAFF.

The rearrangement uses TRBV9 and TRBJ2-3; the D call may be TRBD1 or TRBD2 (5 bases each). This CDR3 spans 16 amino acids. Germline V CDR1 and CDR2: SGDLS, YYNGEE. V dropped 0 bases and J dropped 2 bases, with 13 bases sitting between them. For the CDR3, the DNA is TGTGCCAGCAGCGTAGGCACCGGGACGTACACAGATACGCAGTATTTT. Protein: CASSVGTGTYTDTQYF.

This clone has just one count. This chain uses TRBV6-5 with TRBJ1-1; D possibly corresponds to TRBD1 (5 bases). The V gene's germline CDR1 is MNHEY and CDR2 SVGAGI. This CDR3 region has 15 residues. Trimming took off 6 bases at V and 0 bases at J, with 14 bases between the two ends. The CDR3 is CASRQTANMNTEAFF. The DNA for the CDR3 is TGTGCCAGCAGGCAGACAGCTAACATGAACACTGAAGCTTTCTTT.

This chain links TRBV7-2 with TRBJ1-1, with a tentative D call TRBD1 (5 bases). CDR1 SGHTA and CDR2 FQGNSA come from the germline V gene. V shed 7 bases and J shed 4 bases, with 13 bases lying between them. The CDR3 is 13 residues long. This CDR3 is CASTPRAGTEAFF. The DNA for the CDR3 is TGTGCCAGCACCCCCAGGGCAGGCACTGAAGCTTTCTTT. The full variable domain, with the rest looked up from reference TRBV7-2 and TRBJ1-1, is GAGVSQSPSNKVTEKGKDVELRCDPISGHTALYWYRQSLGQGLEFLIYFQGNSAPDKSGLPSDRFSAERTGGSVSTLTIQRTQQEDSAVYLCASTPRAGTEAFFGQGTRLTVV.

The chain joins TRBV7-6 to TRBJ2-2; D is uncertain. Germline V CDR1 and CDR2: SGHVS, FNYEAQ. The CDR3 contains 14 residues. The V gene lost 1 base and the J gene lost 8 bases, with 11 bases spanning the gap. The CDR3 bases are TGTGCCAGCAGCTTAGAAGCTACGCGGGGGGAGCTGTTTTTT. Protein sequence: CASSLEATRGELFF.

For the CDR3, the DNA is TGTGCTAGTGCACAGGACAGGGAGGATCAGCCCCAGCATTTT. It yields the protein CASAQDREDQPQHF. This chain joins TRBV12-5 and TRBJ1-5; 8 positions match TRBD1. The V gene end was trimmed by 7 bases and the J gene end by 5 bases; junction bases not matched to a gene: 7. Germline lookup yields CDR1 LGHNT and CDR2 FRNRAP. The CDR3 sequence is 14 residues long.

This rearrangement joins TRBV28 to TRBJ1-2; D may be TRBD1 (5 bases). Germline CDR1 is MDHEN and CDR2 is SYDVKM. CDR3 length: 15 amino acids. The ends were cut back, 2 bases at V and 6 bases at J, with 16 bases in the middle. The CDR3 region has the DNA TGTGCCAGCAGTTTAGGCCCCACAGTCAGGGATGGCTACACCTTC. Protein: CASSLGPTVRDGYTF.

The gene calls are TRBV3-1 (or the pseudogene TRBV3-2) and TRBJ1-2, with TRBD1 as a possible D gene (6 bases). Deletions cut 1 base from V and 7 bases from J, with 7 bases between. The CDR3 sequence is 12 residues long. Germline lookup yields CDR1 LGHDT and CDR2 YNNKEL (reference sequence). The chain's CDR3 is CASSQAQGGYTF. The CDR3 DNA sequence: TGTGCCAGCAGCCAAGCACAGGGTGGCTACACCTTC.

The CDR3 region is CASSDRGSFLNEQFF. In DNA, the CDR3 is TGTGCCAGCAGTGACCGGGGGAGCTTTCTGAATGAGCAGTTCTTC. This chain joins TRBV3-1 (or the pseudogene TRBV3-2) and TRBJ2-1, with D possibly matching TRBD2 (6 bases). V gave up 6 bases and J gave up 7 bases, with 19 bases separating them. The CDR3 runs 15 residues. Germline V gene lookup returns CDR1 LGHDT and CDR2 YNNKEL (reference sequence).

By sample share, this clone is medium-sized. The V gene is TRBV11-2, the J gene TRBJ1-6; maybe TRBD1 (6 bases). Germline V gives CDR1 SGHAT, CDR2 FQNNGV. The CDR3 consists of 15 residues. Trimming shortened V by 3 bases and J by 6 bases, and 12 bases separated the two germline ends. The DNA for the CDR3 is TGTGCCAGCAGCTTGAGGGGCAGGGGTAATTCACCCCTCCACTTT. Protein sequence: CASSLRGRGNSPLHF.

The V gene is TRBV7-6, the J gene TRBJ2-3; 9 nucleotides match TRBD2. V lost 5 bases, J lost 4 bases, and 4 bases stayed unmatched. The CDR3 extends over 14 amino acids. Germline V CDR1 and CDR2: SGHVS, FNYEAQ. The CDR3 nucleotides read TGTGCCAGCAGCCGCGGGACTAGCTCAGATACGCAGTATTTT. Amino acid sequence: CASSRGTSSDTQYF.

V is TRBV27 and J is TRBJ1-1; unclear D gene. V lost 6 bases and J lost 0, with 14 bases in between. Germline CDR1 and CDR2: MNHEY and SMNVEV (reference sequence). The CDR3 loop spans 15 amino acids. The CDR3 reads CASSLSGRVNTEAFF. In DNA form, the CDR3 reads TGTGCCAGCAGCCTCTCGGGCCGCGTGAACACTGAAGCTTTCTTT.

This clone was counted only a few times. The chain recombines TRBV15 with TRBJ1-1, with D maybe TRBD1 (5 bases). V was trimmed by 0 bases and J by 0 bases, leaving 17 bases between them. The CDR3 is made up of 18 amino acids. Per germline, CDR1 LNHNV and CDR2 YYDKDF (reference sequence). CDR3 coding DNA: TGTGCCACCAGCAGAGACCTCCTAAGGACACTTATGAACACTGAAGCTTTCTTT. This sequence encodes CATSRDLLRTLMNTEAFF.

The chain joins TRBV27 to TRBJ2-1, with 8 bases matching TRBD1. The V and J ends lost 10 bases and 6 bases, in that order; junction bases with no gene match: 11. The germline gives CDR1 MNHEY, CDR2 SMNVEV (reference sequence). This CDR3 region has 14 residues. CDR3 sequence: CATRTGTGINEQFF. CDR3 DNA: TGTGCCACCCGAACCGGGACAGGAATCAATGAGCAGTTCTTC.

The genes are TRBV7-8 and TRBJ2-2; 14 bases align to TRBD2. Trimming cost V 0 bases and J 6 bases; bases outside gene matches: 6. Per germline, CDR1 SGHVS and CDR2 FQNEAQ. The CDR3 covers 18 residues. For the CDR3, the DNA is TGTGCCAGCAGCTTAGCGACTAGCGGGGGGGCCGGTGCCGGGGAGCTGTTTTTT. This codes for CASSLATSGGAGAGELFF. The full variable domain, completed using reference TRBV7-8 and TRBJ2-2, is GAGVSQSPRYKVAKRGQDVALRCDPISGHVSLFWYQQALGQGPEFLTYFQNEAQLDKSGLPSDRFFAERPEGSVSTLKIQRTQQEDSAVYLCASSLATSGGAGAGELFFGEGSRLTVL.

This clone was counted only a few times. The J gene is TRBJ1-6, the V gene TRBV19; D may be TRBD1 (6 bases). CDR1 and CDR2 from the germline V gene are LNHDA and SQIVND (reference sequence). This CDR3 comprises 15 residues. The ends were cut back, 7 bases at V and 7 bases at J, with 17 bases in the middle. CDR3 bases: TGTGCCAGTAACCTAAGGTACAGGGCCAATTCACCCCTCCACTTT. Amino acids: CASNLRYRANSPLHF.

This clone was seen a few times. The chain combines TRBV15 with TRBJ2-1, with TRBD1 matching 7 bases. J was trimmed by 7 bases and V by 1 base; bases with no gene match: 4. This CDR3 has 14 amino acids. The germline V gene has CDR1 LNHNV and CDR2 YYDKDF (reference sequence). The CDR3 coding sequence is TGTGCCACCAGCAGAGGGGCAGGGGGTAATGAGCAGTTCTTC. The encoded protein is CATSRGAGGNEQFF.

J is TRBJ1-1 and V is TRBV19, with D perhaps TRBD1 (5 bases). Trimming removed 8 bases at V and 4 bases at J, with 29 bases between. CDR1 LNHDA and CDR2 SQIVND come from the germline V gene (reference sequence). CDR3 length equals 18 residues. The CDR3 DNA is TGTGCCAGTCACTCGGGAAGGATACCAGGGTCGAGAAGCACTGAAGCTTTCTTT. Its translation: CASHSGRIPGSRSTEAFF.

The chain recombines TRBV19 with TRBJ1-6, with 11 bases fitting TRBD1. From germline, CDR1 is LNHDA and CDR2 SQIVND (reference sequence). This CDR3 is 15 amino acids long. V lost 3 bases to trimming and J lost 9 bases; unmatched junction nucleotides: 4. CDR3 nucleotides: TGTGCCAGTAGTATGCAGGGACAGGGGGTTTCACCCCTCCACTTT. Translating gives CASSMQGQGVSPLHF.

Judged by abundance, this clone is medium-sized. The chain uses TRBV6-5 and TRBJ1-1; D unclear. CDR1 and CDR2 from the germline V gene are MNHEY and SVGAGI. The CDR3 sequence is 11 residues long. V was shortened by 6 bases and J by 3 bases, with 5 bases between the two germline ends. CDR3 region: CASSRYTEAFF. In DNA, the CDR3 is TGTGCCAGCAGCCGATACACTGAAGCTTTCTTT.

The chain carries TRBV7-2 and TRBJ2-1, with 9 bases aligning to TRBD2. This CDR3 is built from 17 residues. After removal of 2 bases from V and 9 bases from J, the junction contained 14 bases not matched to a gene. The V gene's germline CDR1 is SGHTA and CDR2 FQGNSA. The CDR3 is CASSLRIAGVMGVEQFF. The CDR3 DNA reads TGTGCCAGCAGCTTACGAATAGCGGGAGTAATGGGGGTTGAGCAGTTCTTC. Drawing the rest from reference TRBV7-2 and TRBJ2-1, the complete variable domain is GAGVSQSPSNKVTEKGKDVELRCDPISGHTALYWYRQSLGQGLEFLIYFQGNSAPDKSGLPSDRFSAERTGGSVSTLTIQRTQQEDSAVYLCASSLRIAGVMGVEQFFGPGTRLTVL.

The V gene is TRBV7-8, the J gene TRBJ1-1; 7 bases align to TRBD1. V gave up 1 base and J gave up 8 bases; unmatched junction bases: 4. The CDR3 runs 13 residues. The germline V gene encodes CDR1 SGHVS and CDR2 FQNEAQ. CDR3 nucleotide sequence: TGTGCCAGCAGCTTAGTACAGGGGCAAGAAGCTTTCTTT. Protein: CASSLVQGQEAFF.

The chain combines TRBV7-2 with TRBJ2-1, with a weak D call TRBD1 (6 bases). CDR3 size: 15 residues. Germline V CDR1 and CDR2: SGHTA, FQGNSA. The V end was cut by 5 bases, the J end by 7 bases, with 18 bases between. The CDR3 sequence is CASSPPAQGTNEQFF. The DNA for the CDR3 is TGTGCCAGCAGCCCCCCAGCGCAGGGGACGAATGAGCAGTTCTTC.

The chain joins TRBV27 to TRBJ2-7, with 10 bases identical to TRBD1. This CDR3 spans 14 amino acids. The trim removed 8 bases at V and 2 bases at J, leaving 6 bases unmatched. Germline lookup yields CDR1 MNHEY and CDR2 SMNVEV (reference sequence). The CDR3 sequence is CASDKDRGPYEQYV. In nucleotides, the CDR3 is TGTGCCAGCGACAAAGACAGGGGGCCCTACGAGCAGTACGTC.

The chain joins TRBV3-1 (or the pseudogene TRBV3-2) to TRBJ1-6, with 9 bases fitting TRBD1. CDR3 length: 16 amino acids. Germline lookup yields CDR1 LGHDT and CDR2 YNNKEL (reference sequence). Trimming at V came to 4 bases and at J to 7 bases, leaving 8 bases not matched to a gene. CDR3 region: CASSPVQGAQNSPLHF. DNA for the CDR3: TGTGCCAGCAGCCCAGTACAGGGGGCCCAGAATTCACCCCTCCACTTT.

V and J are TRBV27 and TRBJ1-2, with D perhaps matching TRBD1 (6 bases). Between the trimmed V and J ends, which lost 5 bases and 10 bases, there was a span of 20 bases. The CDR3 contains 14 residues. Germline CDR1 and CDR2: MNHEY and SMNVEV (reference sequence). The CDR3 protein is CASSPVAWGAVYTF. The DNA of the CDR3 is TGTGCCAGCAGTCCAGTCGCGTGGGGGGCCGTCTACACCTTC.

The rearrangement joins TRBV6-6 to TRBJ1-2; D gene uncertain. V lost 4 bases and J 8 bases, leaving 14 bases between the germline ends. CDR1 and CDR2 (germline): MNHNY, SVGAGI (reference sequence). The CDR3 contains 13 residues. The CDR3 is CASSSGPSGGYTF. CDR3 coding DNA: TGTGCCAGCAGTTCCGGGCCCTCCGGGGGCTACACCTTC.